The clone carrying this T cell receptor beta chain was picked up one time. These data originate in a study of blood T cell repertoires in COVID-19. In germline, CDR1 is KGHSH, CDR2 LQKENI. Germline trimming cut 4 bases from V and 8 bases from J; bases unmatched to any gene: 5. CDR3 length equals 14 residues. The data were produced by immunoSEQ multiplex PCR, yet TCRdb's version contains in-frame clones alone and is incomplete. The sample has roughly 200,000 clones; about 87% are singletons. This TCR derives from a man in his forties with active or convalescent COVID-19. Sequenced material: peripheral blood. The chain is built from TRBV18 and TRBJ1-1; 12 bases fit TRBD1. In DNA, the CDR3 is TGTGCCAGCTCACAAGCCGGGACAGGGGGCGAAGCTTTCTTT. Its protein product is CASSQAGTGGEAFF.